The clone carrying this T cell receptor beta chain was seen only a few times. The CDR3 runs 11 residues. CDR1 is SNHLY, CDR2 FYNNEI, per germline. V was trimmed by 1 base and J by 13 bases, leaving 5 bases between them. Here immunoSEQ multiplex PCR was the method, and the copy in TCRdb shows in-frame clones only, minus some. The table has some 70,000 clones, more than 75% seen once. This sample was included in a study of neoadjuvant anti-PD-1 for oral cavity cancer. As for the study in general: Before surgery, most patients got three to four biweekly 3 mg/kg nivolumab doses. Patients without progression got a fourth dose around day 43.

Time point of the sample: after neoadjuvant nivolumab, at surgical resection. Patients had newly diagnosed, untreated stage II-IVA oral cavity squamous cell carcinoma. The TCR comes from a person between 40 and 85 years old with oral cavity squamous cell carcinoma. The genes are TRBV2 and TRBJ2-6; D is undetermined. The source was PBMCs, collected after nivolumab (anti-PD-1) treatment. CDR3 region: CASSEVGVLTF. CDR3 bases: TGTGCCAGCAGTGAAGTGGGAGTCCTGACTTTC. Looking up the rest from reference TRBV2 and TRBJ2-6 gives the full variable domain: EPEVTQTPSHQVTQMGQEVILRCVPISNHLYFYWYRQILGQKVEFLVSFYNNEISEKSEIFDDQFSVERPDGSNFTLKIRSTKLEDSAMYFCASSEVGVLTFGAGSRLTVL.